Sequencing of this T cell receptor beta chain was carried out in a study of T cells in Graves' hyperthyroidism and ophthalmopathy (dated 2019 in TCRdb). A note on the overall study: Peripheral blood was sampled at the time of initial diagnosis, prior to any treatment. To identify TCR V-J signatures that set the groups apart, the researchers used a discovery cohort of more than 95 patients, made up of roughly 45 with Graves' ophthalmopathy and 55 to 65 with stable Graves' hyperthyroidism. After blood sampling, hyperthyroidism patients were treated with methimazole at a starting dose of 30 mg daily, and ophthalmopathy patients were treated with high-dose intravenous methylprednisolone. The paper reports TCR Vbeta CDR3 sequencing of over 120 peripheral blood samples: over 40 ophthalmopathy, around 80 hyperthyroidism and around 17 progressor patients. An independent validation cohort of around 19 hyperthyroidism patients and approximately 15 patients who later progressed to ophthalmopathy tested prospective prediction of ophthalmopathy. The roughly 100 discovery patients were randomly divided into training and test sets at a 7:3 ratio. In addition, the study compared T-cell repertoires in thyroid tissue and in blood from roughly six Graves' hyperthyroidism patients.

This clonotype was recorded at least ten times. This clone's antigen is unknown. Base qualities are not provided; no much larger clone lies one nucleotide away. The paper's findings and limits, for the study overall: Sample size was not statistically predetermined, and blinding of investigators to group allocation was not performed. A model built on a 13 V-J signature distinguished ophthalmopathy from stable hyperthyroidism, reaching roughly 88% sensitivity and around 81% specificity in cross-validation and 80%/75% in testing. In validation, the model predicted progression to ophthalmopathy a median of roughly 6.1 months before onset, with 70% to 71% sensitivity and about 75% specificity. Most expanded thyroid clonotypes (frequency above 0.001) were also found in blood, which suggests that blood repertoires may mirror thyroid immune responses.

The hyperthyroidism patients were between 18 and 65 years old and newly diagnosed, with a disease duration of less than 2 months. The study excluded patients with uncontrolled infections, other autoimmune diseases, pregnancy or lactation. Diagnoses were based on clinical symptoms, serum thyroxine and TRAb, thyroid ultrasound and orbital computed tomography. Blood from progressor patients was drawn when they were first diagnosed with hyperthyroidism, before any ophthalmopathy symptoms appeared. PBMCs were separated from under 12 ml of fresh peripheral blood using Ficoll-Paque density gradient centrifugation. Patients classed as progressors first received a Graves' hyperthyroidism diagnosis and then went on to develop ophthalmopathy during follow-up. Total RNA was extracted using Trizol reagent, and RNA quality was assessed on an Agilent 2100 Bioanalyzer. The germline V gene (reference sequence) provides CDR1 LNHNV and CDR2 YYDKDF. The CDR3 starts with the cysteine, ends with the phenylalanine, and has 13 residues. Only CDR3 DNA remains: 39 bases, in frame from the first base. At the junction V is shortened by 0 bases and J by 3 bases, with 5 bases in between.

The TCR beta CDR3 regions were amplified from RNA transcripts. For the first round of RT-PCR on the TCR CDR3, the HTBI primer set was used together with the Qiagen OneStep RT-PCR kit. Libraries were constructed in a second round of multiplex PCR, after which size selection and purification were carried out. The libraries were sequenced on an Illumina HiSeq2000 using paired-end 100 bp reads. Per the original workflow: SOAPnuke was used to process the raw data, removing reads that contained adapters or uncalled bases, had a mean Phred below 15, or lacked an exact match to the constant primer or identifier. High-quality paired reads were merged using COPE v1.2.5, and each unique nucleotide sequence was defined as a clonotype. Clonotypes were aligned to IMGT TRBV, TRBD and TRBJ reference segments using MiTCR v1.1. The analysis was restricted to V-J combinations with a frequency above 0.0001, which together covered approximately 99% of the repertoires. The TCS score was defined as F50 (clonal expansion) divided by E x V (chaos), with BLOSUM62-based TCRdist calculated between CDR3 peptides within each V-J. Welch's t-statistics and random forest reduced around 520 V-J features to under 15, which were used in a naive Bayes classifier (R e1071). TCRdb passed the public sequencing reads through fastp at Q25 and MiXCR, retaining productive beta sequences. CDR3 protein sequences are deduplicated, and each keeps its most common genes and DNA. Here the V and J calls rest on TCRdb's processing, not on the authors' analysis. This sample holds about 720,000 distinct CDR3 sequences; around 19% were observed only once. The ten largest clones add up to 16% of the sample.

The chain is encoded by TRBV15 joined to TRBJ1-2; the D gene cannot be resolved reliably. The sample was blood. The sequence came from a woman in her forties or fifties with Graves' hyperthyroidism that later progressed to Graves' ophthalmopathy. The CDR3 amino acid sequence is: CATSRDRYYGYTF. The bases read TGTGCCACCAGCAGAGACAGATACTATGGCTACACCTTC. This CDR3, with the reference TRBV15 and TRBJ1-2 proteins standing in past its ends, gives the full variable domain DAMVIQNPRYQVTQFGKPVTLSCSQTLNHNVMYWYQQKSSQAPKLLFHYYDKDFNNEADTPDNFQSRRPNTSFCFLDIRSPGLGDTAMYLCATSRDRYYGYTFGSGTRLTVV.